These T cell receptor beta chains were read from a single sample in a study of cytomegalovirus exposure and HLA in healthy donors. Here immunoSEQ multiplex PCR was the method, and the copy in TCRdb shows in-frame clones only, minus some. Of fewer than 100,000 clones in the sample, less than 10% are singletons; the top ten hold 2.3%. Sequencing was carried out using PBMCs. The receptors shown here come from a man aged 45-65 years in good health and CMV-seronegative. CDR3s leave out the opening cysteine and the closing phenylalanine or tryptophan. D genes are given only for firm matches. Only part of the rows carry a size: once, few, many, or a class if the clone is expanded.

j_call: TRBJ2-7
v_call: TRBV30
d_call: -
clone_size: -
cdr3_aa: AWTPKEGQY

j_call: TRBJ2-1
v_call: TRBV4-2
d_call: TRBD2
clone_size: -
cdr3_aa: ASSPRTSGDNEQF

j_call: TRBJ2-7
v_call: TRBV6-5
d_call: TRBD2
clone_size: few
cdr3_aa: ASSYRREGPHEQY

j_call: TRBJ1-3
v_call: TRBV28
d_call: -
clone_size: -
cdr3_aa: ASSLRSTIY

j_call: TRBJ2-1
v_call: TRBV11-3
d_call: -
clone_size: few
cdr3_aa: ASSLDFSNEQF

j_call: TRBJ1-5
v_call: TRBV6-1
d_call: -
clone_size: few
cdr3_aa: ASMGAQYSNQPQH

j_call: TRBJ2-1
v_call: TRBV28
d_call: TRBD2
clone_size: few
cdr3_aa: ASSLVGTSGTAYNEQF

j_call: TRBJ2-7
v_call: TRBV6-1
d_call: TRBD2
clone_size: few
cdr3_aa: ASSGRTSGSYEQY

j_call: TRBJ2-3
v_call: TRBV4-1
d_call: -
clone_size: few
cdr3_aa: ASSQDTGGNTDTQY

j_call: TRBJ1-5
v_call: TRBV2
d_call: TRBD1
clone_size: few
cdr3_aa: ASTQGTEFNQPQH

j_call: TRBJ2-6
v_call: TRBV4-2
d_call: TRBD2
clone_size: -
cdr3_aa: ASSPSFPTSGVAGANVLT

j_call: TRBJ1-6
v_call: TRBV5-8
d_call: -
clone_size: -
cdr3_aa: ASSPGQGYNSPLH

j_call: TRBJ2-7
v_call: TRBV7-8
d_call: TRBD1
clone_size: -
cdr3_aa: ASSPTTGGVEQY

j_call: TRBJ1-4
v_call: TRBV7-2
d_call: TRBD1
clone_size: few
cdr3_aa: ASSFWGQAQKLF

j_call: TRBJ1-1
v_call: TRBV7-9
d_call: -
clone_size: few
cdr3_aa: ASSLRQGTTEAF

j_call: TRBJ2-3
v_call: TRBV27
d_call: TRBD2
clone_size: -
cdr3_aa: ASSLYGTSGRRVDTQY

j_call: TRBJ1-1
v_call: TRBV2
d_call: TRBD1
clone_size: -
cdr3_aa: ASYRGNTEAF

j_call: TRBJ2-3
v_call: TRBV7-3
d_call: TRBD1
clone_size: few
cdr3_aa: ASSQTGGTDTQY

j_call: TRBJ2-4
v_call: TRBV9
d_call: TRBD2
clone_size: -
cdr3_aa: ASSVAIAGENIQY

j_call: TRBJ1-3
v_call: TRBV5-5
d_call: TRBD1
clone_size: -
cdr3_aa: ASSPGSRGSGNTIY

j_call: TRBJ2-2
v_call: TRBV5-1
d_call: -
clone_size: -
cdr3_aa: ASSLYAVGTGELF

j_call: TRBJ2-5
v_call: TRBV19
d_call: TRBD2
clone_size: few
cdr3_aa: ASSKYGTSGEETQY

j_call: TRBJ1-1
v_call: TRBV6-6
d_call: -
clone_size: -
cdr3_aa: ASSLTQGKTEAF

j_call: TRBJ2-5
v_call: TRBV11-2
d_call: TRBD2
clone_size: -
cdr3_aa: ASSPGTRETQY

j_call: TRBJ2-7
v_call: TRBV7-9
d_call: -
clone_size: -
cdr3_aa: ASNPSSWYEQY

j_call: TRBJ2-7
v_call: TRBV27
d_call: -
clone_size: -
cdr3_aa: ASRPGTHYEQY

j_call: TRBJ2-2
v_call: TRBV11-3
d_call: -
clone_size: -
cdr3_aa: ASSLDLSGELF

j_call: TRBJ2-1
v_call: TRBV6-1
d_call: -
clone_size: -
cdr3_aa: ATSSYEQF

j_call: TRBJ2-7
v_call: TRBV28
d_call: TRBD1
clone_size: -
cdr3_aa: ASTNYRGIYEQY

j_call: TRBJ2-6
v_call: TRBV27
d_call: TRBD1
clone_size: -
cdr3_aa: ASSWTGGAGANVLT

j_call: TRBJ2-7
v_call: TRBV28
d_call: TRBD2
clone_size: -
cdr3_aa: ASRIAGVHEQY

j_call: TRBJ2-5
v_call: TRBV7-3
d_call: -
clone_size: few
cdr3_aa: ASSLMPAVQETQY

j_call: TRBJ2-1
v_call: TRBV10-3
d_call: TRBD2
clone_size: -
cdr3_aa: AISDGSGSDEQF

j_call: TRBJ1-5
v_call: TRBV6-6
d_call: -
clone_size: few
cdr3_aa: ASSNQGQPQH

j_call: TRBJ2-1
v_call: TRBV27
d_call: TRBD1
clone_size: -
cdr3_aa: ASSPRDRPYNEQF

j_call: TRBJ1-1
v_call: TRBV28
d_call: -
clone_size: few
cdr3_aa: ASSPGGGTEAF

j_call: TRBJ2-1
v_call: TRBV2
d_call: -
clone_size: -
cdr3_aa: ASSEALTPPTDEQF

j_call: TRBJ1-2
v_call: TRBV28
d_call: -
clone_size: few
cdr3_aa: ASSFGQRYGYT

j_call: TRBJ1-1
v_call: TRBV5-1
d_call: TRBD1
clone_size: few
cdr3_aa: ASSSGTGIEAF

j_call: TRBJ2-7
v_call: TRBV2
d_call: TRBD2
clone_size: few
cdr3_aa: ASSARKREGRHEQY

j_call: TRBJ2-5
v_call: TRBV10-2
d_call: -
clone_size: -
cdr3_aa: ASGGLLQETQY

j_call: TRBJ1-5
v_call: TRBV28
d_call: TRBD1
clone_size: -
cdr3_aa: ASSVQGWGHYQPQH

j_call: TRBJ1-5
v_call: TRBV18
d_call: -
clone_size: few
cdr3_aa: ASSPQARSDYSNQPQH

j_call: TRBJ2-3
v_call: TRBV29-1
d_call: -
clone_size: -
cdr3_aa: SVDGIGDTQY

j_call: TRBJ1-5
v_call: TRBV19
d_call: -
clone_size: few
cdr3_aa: ASSITTGSDSQPQH

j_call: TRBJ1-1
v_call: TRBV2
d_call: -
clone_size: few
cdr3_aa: ASTQRGNTEAF

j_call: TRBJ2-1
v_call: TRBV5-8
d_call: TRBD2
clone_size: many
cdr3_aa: ASSLRGGNNEQF

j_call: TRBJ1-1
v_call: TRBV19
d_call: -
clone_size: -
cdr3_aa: ASSDRPNTEAF

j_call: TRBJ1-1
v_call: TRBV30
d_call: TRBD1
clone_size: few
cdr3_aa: AWRAAGGTEAF

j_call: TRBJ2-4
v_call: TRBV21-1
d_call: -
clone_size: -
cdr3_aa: ASSKVRMENIQY

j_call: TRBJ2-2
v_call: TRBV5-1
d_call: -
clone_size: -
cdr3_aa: ASSLDSPNTGELF

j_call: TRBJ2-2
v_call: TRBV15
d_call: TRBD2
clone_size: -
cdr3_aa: ATSRDPGLAGATGELF

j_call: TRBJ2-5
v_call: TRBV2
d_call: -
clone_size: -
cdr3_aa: ASSDLGVAGRRAQY